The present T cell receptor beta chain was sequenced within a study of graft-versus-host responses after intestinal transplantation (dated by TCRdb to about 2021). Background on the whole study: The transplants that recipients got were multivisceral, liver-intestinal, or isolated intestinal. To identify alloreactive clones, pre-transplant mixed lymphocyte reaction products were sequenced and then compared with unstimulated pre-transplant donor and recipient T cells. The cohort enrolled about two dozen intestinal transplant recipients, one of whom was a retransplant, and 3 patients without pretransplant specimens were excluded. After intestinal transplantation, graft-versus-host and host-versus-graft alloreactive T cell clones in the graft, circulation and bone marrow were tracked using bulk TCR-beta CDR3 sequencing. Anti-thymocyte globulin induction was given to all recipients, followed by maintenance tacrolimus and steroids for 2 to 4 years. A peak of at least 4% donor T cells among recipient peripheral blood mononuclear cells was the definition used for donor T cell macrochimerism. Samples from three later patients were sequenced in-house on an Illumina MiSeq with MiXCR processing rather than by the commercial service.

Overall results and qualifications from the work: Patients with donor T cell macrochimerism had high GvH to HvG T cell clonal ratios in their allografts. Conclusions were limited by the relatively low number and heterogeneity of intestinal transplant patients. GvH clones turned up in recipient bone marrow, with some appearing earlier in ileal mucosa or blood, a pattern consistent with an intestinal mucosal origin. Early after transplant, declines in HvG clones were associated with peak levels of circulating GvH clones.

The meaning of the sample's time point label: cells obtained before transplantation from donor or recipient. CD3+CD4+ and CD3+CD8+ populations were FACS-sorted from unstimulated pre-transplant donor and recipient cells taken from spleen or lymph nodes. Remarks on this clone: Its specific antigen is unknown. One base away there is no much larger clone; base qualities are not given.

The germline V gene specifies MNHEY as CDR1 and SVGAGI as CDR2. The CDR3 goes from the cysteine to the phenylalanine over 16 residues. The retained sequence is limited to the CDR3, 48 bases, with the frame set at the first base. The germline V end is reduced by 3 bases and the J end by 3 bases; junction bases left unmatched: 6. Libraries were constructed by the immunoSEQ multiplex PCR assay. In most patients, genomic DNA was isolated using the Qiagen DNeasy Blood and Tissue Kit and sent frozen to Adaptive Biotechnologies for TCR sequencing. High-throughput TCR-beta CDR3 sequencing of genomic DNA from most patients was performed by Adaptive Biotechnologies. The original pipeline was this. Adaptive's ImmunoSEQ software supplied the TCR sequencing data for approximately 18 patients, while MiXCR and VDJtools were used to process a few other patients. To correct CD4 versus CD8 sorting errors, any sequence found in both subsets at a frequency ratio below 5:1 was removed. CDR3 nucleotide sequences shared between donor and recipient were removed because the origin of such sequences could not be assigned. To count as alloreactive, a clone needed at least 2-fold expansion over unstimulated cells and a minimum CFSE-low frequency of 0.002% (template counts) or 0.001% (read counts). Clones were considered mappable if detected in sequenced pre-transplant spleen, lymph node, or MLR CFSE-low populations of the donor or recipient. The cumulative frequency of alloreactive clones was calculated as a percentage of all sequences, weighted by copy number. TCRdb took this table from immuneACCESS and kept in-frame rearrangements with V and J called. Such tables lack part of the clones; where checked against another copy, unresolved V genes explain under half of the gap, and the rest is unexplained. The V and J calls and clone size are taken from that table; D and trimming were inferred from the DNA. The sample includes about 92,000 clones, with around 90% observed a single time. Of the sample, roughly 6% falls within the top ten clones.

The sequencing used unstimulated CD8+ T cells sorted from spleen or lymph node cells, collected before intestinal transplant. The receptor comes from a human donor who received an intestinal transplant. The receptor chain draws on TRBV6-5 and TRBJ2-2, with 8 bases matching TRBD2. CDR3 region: CASSYRGGIHTGELFF. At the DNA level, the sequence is TGTGCCAGCAGTTATCGGGGGGGTATTCACACCGGGGAGCTGTTTTTT.